The following is a T cell receptor (beta chain) sequence with its context. This clonotype was counted between two and nine times. Its antigen is not yet known. No base quality values were provided; no much bigger clone lies one nucleotide off. In the paper's terms, the time point label means: newly diagnosed GD, antithyroid drugs for less than 3 months. For both TCR sequencing and RNA sequencing, RNA was extracted from PBMCs in TRIzol. The diagnosis of Graves' disease was made according to American Thyroid Association guidelines. The patients came from an endocrinology department in Xi'an, China. Each patient gave approximately 9 milliliters of peripheral blood, collected in an EDTA anticoagulant tube. Ficoll Paque Plus density gradient separation was used to isolate PBMCs, and no further T cell sorting was done. An Agilent 2100 Bioanalyzer and agarose gel were used to check RNA quality, and a NanoDrop 2000 was used to measure RNA concentration.

The library relied on multiplex PCR. The listed sequencing device is Illumina HiSeq 4000. iRepertoire HTBI primers and Arm-PCR amplification of CDR3 regions were used to construct TCR beta libraries. PCR products were gel purified before sequencing. The source study handled its data this way. A total of 62 TRBV and 14 TRBJ segments were identified across samples and were used for gene usage analysis of CDR3 amino acid clonotypes. COPE and FqMerger were used to merge the filtered high-quality paired reads into contigs. BLAST was used to align contigs to the IMGT TRBV, TRBD and TRBJ reference genes, and CDR3 was defined following IMGT. Any clonotype with a frequency above 0.1% was counted as a highly expanded clone. Shannon entropy served as the measure of repertoire diversity, while the Gini coefficient captured V-J evenness. Public clonotypes were defined as clonotypes shared by more than one individual. The raw public reads went through TCRdb reprocessing: fastp at Q25, MiXCR clone calling, in-frame beta chains kept. Rows merge per CDR3 protein into single entries with the most common DNA and genes. TCRdb, rather than the study authors, made the V and J calls. Counted in this sample were some 320,000 distinct CDR3 sequences; 18% of them appeared once. About 38% of the sample is in the top ten clones.

The entry originates in a study of regulatory T cells in long-lasting Graves disease (dated by TCRdb to the early 2020s). Broadly, across the study: Patients with newly diagnosed Graves' disease had been on antithyroid drugs for under 3 months. Persistent Graves' disease patients were compared with newly diagnosed Graves' disease patients by peripheral blood TCR sequencing and RNA sequencing. TCR sequencing covered approximately 13 persistent and approximately 20 newly diagnosed Graves' disease patients, around 35 samples in total. The study was registered as a clinical trial and conducted in China. Overall study outcomes, separate from this receptor: Sequencing and analysis were limited to the TCR beta chain. As a limitation, the authors acknowledged that the small sample size may reduce accuracy. Compared with newly diagnosed patients, persistent Graves' disease patients had lower TCR Shannon entropy and fewer highly expanded clones, which suggests clonal expansion. The study examined only peripheral blood because the primary lesion, thyroid tissue, could not be accessed. A larger number of public clonotypes was shared among persistent patients (around 3,000) than among newly diagnosed patients (around 970).

The sequencing used peripheral blood mononuclear cells (PBMCs), collected at new diagnosis, from a patient treated with antithyroid drugs. The TCR sequence derives from a female donor with Graves disease.

This receptor carries the CDR3 CASSQEWGQTGGYTF. The nucleotides are TGCGCCAGCAGCCAAGAATGGGGCCAAACCGGTGGCTACACCTTC. Here the chain combines TRBV4-1 and TRBJ1-2, and perhaps TRBD1 as D gene, on 5 matching bases. The germline V gene sets CDR1 to MGHRA and CDR2 to YSYEKL. The CDR3 spans 15 residues, from the cysteine through the phenylalanine. Of the read, only the CDR3 DNA is kept; its 45 bases are in frame from base 1. Trimming costs V 0 bases and J 7 bases, and their ends lie 15 bases apart.